The 5 T cell receptor beta chains listed next were all sequenced from one sample in a study of T cells after yellow fever vaccination. Via MiXCR, TCRdb re-called the 5' RACE reads, giving one row per CDR3 protein. The table includes 350,000 to 550,000 distinct CDR3 sequences, 15% to 20% detected once. The sample in question was PBMCs, obtained before the yellow fever booster vaccination. The receptors here all came from a man younger than 30 who received the YFV17D yellow fever vaccine.

This clonotype has a handful of counts. The V gene is TRBV6-5, the J gene TRBJ2-1, with 9 bases aligning to TRBD1. J was trimmed by 8 bases and V by 5 bases; bases with no gene match: 10. Per the germline V gene, CDR1 is MNHEY and CDR2 is SVGAGI. The CDR3 loop spans 15 amino acids. CDR3 coding DNA: TGTGCCAGCAGTCCGGACAGGGGATATTTGGATGAGCAGTTCTTC. Translated, it gives CASSPDRGYLDEQFF.

There are many counts of this clonotype. The chain joins TRBV6-5 to TRBJ2-1, with TRBD1 identical over 8 bases. The ends lost 0 bases at V and 13 bases at J; junction bases unmatched: 5. The germline CDR1 and CDR2 sequences are MNHEY and SVGAGI. This CDR3 comprises 13 residues. The CDR3 DNA sequence: TGTGCCAGCAGTTACTCCCTAGGACAGGGACAGTTCTTC. Translation: CASSYSLGQGQFF.

This clonotype was observed at least ten times. The chain combines TRBV20-1 with TRBJ2-3; D uncertain. The CDR3 is made up of 13 amino acids. The V end was cut by 0 bases, the J end by 4 bases, with 8 bases between. Germline CDR1 reads DFQATT; CDR2 reads SNEGSKA (reference sequence). In DNA, the CDR3 is TGCAGTGCTAGAGAAGGCAGCTCAGATACGCAGTATTTT. Translation: CSAREGSSDTQYF.

This clonotype turned up a few times. The chain links TRBV7-9 to TRBJ2-7, with D unresolved. CDR1 and CDR2 (germline): SEHNR, FQNEAQ (reference sequence). This CDR3 region has 14 residues. The ends were cut back, 5 bases at V and 0 bases at J, with 11 bases in the middle. CDR3 sequence (DNA): TGTGCCAGCAGCCCAGACCTGATCTCCTACGAGCAGTACTTC. This encodes CASSPDLISYEQYF.

In its sample, this clonotype was seen many times. V usage is TRBV12-3 or TRBV12-4 and J usage is TRBJ2-7, with 9 bases fitting TRBD1. V lost 5 bases, J lost 4 bases, and 9 bases stayed unmatched. The CDR3 spans 15 residues. CDR3 DNA: TGTGCCAGCAGTCCAGGGACAGGGCCATATTACGAGCAGTACTTC. Amino acids: CASSPGTGPYYEQYF.